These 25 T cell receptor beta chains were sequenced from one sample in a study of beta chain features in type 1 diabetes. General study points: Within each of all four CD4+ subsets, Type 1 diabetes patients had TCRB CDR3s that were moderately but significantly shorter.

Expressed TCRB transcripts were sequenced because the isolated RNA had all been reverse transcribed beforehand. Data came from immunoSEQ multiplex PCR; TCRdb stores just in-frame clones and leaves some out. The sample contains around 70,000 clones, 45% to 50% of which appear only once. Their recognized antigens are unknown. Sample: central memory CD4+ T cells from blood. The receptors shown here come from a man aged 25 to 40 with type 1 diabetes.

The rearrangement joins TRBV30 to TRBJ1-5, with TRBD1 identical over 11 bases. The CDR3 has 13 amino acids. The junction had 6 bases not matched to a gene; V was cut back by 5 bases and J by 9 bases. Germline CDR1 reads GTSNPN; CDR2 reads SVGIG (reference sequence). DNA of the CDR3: TGTGCCTGGTCCGGGACAGGGGGTCTGCCCCAGCATTTT. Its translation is CAWSGTGGLPQHF.

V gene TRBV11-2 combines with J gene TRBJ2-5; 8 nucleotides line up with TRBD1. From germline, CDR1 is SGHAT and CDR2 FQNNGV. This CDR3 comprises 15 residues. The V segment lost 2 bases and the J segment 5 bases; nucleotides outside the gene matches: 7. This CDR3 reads CASSLQGAAGETQYF. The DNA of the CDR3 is TGTGCCAGCAGCTTACAGGGGGCGGCAGGGGAGACCCAGTACTTC.

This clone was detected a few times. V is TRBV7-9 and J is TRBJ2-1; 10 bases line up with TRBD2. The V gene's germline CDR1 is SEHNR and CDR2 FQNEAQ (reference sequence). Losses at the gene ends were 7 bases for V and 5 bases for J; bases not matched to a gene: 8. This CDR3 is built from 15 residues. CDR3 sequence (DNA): TGTGCCAGCACCCCAAGGACTAGCGGAAACAATGAGCAGTTCTTC. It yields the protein CASTPRTSGNNEQFF. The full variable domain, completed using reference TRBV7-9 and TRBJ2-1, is DTGVSQNPRHKITKRGQNVTFRCDPISEHNRLYWYRQTLGQGPEFLTYFQNEAQLEKSRLLSDRFSAERPKGSFSTLEIQRTEQGDSAMYLCASTPRTSGNNEQFFGPGTRLTVL.

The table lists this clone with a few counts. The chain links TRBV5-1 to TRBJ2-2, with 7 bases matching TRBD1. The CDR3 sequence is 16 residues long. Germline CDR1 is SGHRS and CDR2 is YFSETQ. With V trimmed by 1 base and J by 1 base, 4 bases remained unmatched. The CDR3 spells CASSLSGQLNTGELFF. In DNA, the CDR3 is TGCGCCAGCAGCTTGTCGGGACAGCTGAACACCGGGGAGCTGTTTTTT.

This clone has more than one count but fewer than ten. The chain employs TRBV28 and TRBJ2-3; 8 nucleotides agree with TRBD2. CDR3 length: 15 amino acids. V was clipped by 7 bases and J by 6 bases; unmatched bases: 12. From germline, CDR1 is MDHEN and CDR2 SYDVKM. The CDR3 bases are TGTGCCAGCACCACTGGAACTAGCGGAAGCGATACGCAGTATTTT. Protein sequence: CASTTGTSGSDTQYF.

Here the CDR3 DNA reads TGTGCCAGCTCACCCAGCCGGACAGGGAGGGACACTGAAGCTTTCTTT. It is translated as CASSPSRTGRDTEAFF. V and J are TRBV18 and TRBJ1-1, with 8 nucleotides matching TRBD1. The CDR3 has 16 amino acids. The V gene's germline CDR1 is KGHSH and CDR2 LQKENI. The V gene end was trimmed by 3 bases and the J gene end by 3 bases; junction bases not matched to a gene: 9.

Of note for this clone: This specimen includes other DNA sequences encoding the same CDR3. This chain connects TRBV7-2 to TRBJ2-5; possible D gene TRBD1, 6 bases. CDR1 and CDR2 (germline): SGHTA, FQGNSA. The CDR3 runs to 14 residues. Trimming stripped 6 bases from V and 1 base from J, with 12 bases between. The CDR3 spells CASSATGGQETQYF. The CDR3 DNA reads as TGTGCCAGCAGTGCGACAGGTGGCCAAGAGACCCAGTACTTC.

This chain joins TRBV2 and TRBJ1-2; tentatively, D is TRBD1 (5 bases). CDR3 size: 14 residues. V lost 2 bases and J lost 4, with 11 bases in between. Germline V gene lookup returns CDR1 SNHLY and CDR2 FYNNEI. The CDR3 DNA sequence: TGTGCCAGCAGTGAAAGCCCGGGACTCTATGGCTACACCTTC. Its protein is CASSESPGLYGYTF.

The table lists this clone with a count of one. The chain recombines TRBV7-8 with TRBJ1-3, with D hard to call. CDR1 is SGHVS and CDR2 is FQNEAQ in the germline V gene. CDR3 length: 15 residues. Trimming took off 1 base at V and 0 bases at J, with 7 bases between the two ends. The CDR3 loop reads CASSLDTGSGNTIYF. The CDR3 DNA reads TGTGCCAGCAGCTTAGACACGGGCTCTGGAAACACCATATATTTT.

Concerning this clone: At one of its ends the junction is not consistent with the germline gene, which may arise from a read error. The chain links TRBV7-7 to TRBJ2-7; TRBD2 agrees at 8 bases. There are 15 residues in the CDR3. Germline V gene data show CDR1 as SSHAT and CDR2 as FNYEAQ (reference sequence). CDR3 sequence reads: CASSLVAGGEHEQYF. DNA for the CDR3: TGTGCTAGCAGCTTAGTTGCGGGGGGTGAGCACGAGCAGTACTTC.

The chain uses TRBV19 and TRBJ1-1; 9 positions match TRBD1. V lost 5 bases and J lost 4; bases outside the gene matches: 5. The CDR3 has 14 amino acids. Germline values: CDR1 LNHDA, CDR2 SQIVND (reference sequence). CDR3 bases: TGTGCCAGTAGTCTACAGGGGGCCGGCACTGAAGCTTTCTTT. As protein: CASSLQGAGTEAFF.

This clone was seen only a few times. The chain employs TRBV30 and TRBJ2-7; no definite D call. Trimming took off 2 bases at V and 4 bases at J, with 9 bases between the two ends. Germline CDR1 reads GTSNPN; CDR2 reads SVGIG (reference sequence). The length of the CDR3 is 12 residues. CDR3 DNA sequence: TGTGCCTGGAGTACGCGCTTATACGAGCAGTACTTC. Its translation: CAWSTRLYEQYF.

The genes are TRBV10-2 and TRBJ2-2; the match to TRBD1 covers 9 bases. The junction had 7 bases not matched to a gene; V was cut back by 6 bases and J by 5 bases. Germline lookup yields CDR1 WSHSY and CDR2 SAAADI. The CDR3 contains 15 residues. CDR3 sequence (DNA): TGCGCCAGCAGCCTAATCGGACAGGGGACCGGGGAGCTGTTTTTT. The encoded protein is CASSLIGQGTGELFF.

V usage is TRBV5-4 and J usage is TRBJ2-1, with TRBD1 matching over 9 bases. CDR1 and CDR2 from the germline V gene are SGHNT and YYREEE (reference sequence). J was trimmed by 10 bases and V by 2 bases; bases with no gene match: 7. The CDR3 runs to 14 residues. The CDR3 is CASSFRDREGEQFF. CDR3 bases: TGTGCCAGCAGCTTCCGGGACAGGGAGGGGGAGCAGTTCTTC.

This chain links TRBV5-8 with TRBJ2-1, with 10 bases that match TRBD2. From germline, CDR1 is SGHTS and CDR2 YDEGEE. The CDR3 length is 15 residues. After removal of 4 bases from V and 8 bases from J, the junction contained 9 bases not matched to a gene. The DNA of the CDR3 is TGTGCCAGCAGCCCAGCGAGCGGGGGGGTATATGAGCAGTTCTTC. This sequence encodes CASSPASGGVYEQFF.

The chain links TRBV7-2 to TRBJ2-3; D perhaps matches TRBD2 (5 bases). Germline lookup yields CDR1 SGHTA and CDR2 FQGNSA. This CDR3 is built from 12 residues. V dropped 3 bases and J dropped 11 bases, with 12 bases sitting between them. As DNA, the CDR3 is TGTGCCAGCAGCTTTAGGGCTGAGGGGCAGTATTTT. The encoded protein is CASSFRAEGQYF.

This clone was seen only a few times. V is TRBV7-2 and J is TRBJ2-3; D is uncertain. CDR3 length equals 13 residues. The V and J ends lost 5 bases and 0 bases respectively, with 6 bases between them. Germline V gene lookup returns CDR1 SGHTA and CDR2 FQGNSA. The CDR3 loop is CASSITSTDTQYF. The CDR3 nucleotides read TGTGCCAGCAGCATAACTAGCACAGATACGCAGTATTTT.

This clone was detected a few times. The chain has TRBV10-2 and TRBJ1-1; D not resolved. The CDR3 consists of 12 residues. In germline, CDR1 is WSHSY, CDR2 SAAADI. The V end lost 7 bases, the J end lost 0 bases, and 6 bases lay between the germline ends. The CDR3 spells CASTSMNTEAFF. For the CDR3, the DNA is TGCGCCAGCACCAGTATGAACACTGAAGCTTTCTTT.

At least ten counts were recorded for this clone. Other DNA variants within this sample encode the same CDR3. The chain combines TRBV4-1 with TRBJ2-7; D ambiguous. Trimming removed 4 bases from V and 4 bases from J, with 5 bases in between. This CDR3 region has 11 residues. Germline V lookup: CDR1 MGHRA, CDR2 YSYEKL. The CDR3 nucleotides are TGCGCCAGCAGCCCAGGATACGAGCAGTACTTC. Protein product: CASSPGYEQYF.

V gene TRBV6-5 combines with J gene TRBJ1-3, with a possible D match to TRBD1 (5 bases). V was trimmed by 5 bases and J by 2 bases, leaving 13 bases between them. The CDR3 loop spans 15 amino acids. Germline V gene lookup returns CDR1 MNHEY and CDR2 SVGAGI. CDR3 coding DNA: TGTGCCAGCAGTCCCTACGACAGAACTGGAAACACCATATATTTT. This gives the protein CASSPYDRTGNTIYF.

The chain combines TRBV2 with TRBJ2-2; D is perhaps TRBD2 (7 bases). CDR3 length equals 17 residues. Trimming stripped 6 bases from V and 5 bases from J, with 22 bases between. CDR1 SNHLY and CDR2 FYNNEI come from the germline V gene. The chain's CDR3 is CASSPRGGRAGTGELFF. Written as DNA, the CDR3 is TGTGCCAGCAGCCCACGAGGGGGGAGGGCCGGGACCGGGGAGCTGTTTTTT.

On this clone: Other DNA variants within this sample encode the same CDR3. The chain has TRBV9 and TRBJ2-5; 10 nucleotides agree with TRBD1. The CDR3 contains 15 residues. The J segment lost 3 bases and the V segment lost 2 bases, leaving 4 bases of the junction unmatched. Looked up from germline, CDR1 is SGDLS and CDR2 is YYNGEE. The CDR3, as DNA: TGTGCCAGCAGCGTCCGGGACAGGGGAAAAGAGACCCAGTACTTC. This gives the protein CASSVRDRGKETQYF. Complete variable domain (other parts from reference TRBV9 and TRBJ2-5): DSGVTQTPKHLITATGQRVTLRCSPRSGDLSVYWYQQSLDQGLQFLIQYYNGEERAKGNILERFSAQQFPDLHSELNLSSLELGDSALYFCASSVRDRGKETQYFGPGTRLLVL.

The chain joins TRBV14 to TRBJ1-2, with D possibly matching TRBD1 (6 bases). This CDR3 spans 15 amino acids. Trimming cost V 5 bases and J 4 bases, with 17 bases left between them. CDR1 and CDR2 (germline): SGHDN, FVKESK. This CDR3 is CASSFGGGLSYGYTF. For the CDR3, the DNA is TGTGCCAGCAGCTTCGGGGGGGGGCTGTCCTATGGCTACACCTTC.

CDR3 sequence: CASSAGLAVVTDTQYF. As DNA, the CDR3 is TGCGCCAGCAGCGCCGGACTAGCAGTGGTCACAGATACGCAGTATTTT. The gene calls are TRBV5-1 and TRBJ2-3, with TRBD2 matching over 8 bases. The junction had 9 bases not matched to a gene; V was cut back by 4 bases and J by 2 bases. Germline CDR1 SGHRS, CDR2 YFSETQ. The CDR3 is made up of 16 amino acids.

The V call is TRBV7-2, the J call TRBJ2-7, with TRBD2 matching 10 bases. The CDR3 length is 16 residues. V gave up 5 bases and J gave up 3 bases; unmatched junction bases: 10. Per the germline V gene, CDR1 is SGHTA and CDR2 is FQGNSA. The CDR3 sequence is CASSPSRAGGFYEQYF. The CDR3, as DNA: TGTGCCAGCAGCCCCTCGCGAGCGGGGGGGTTCTACGAGCAGTACTTC.